This record covers a single T cell receptor beta chain. These data come from a study of blood T cell repertoires in COVID-19. Trimming took off 1 base at V and 0 bases at J, with 7 bases between the two ends. The CDR3 is 16 amino acids. In germline, CDR1 is SEHNR, CDR2 FQNEAQ (reference sequence). Repertoires were generated with immunoSEQ multiplex PCR, while TCRdb's copy carries only in-frame clones and drops some. The sample holds about 61,000 clones, around nine tenths seen once. The J gene is TRBJ1-6, the V gene TRBV7-9; D is unresolved. The sample was peripheral blood. This clonotype originated in a woman aged 50 to 60 with active or convalescent COVID-19. CDR3 in amino acids: CASSLEGSSYNSPLHF. CDR3 sequence (DNA): TGTGCCAGCAGCTTAGAAGGGAGCTCCTATAATTCACCCCTCCACTTT.